What follows is one T cell receptor beta chain and its context. The table came from immunoSEQ multiplex PCR; TCRdb's copy has only in-frame clones and leaves some out. Among 300,000 to 350,000 clones, 80% to 95% were seen once, and the ten largest hold under 7%. The sample comes from a study of blood T cell repertoires in COVID-19. The ends were cut back, 5 bases at V and 7 bases at J, with 24 bases in the middle. There are 17 residues in the CDR3. Germline V gene lookup returns CDR1 SEHNR and CDR2 FQNEAQ (reference sequence). Followed longitudinally, the Seattle patients had been enrolled during active infection.

Sequencing was carried out using peripheral blood. The chain uses TRBV7-9 and TRBJ2-1, with D possibly TRBD2 on 5 matching bases. The clonotype comes from a young woman with COVID-19, enrolled during active disease. CDR3 nucleotide sequence: TGTGCCAGCAGCCCTAGCCTGAGACCCGCCGGGGATAATGAGCAGTTCTTC. Amino acids: CASSPSLRPAGDNEQFF.